The subject of this entry is one T cell receptor beta chain. Its specificity is unknown. The CDR3 is 15 residues long. Trimming removed 5 bases from V and 2 bases from J; junction bases left unmatched: 6. From germline, CDR1 is SEHNR and CDR2 FQNEAQ (reference sequence). Libraries of TCR beta came from quantitative 5'-RACE with molecular barcodes. TCRdb analysed the 5' RACE reads with MiXCR anew, one entry per CDR3 protein. The table lists roughly 440,000 distinct CDR3 sequences, roughly 17% of them singletons. This entry is derived from a study of CD8 T cells in ankylosing spondylitis. Study-level results: Enrichment of disease-linked clones was reportedly significant in matched ankylosing spondylitis synovial fluid. Made up of 7 to 9 highly homologous variants, a TCR beta motif appeared characteristic of ankylosing spondylitis blood.

The TCR sequence derives from a male donor with ankylosing spondylitis. The chain uses TRBV7-9 and TRBJ2-1; TRBD1 matches at 7 bases. Sequencing used blood, either unsorted or a sorted T cell fraction (not recorded which). The DNA for the CDR3 is TGTGCCAGCAGCCAACAGGGGCCTCCCTACAATGAGCAGTTCTTC. It encodes CASSQQGPPYNEQFF. The full variable domain, completed using reference TRBV7-9 and TRBJ2-1, is DTGVSQNPRHKITKRGQNVTFRCDPISEHNRLYWYRQTLGQGPEFLTYFQNEAQLEKSRLLSDRFSAERPKGSFSTLEIQRTEQGDSAMYLCASSQQGPPYNEQFFGPGTRLTVL.